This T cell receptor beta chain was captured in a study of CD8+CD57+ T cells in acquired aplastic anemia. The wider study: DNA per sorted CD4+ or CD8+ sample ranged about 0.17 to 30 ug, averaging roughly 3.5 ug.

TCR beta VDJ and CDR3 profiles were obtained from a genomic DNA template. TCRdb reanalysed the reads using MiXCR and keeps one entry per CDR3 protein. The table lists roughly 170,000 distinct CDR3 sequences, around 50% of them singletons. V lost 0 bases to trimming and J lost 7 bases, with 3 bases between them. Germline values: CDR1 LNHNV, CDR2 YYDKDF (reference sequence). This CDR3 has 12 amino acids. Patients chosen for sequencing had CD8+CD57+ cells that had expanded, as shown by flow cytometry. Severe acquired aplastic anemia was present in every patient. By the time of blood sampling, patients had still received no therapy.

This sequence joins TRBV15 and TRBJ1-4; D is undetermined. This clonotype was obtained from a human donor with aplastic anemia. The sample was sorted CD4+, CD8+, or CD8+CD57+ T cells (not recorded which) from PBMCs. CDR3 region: CATSREVEKLFF. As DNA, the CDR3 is TGTGCCACCAGCAGAGAGGTTGAAAAACTGTTTTTT. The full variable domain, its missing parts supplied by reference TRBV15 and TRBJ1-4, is DAMVIQNPRYQVTQFGKPVTLSCSQTLNHNVMYWYQQKSSQAPKLLFHYYDKDFNNEADTPDNFQSRRPNTSFCFLDIRSPGLGDTAMYLCATSREVEKLFFGSGTQLSVL.